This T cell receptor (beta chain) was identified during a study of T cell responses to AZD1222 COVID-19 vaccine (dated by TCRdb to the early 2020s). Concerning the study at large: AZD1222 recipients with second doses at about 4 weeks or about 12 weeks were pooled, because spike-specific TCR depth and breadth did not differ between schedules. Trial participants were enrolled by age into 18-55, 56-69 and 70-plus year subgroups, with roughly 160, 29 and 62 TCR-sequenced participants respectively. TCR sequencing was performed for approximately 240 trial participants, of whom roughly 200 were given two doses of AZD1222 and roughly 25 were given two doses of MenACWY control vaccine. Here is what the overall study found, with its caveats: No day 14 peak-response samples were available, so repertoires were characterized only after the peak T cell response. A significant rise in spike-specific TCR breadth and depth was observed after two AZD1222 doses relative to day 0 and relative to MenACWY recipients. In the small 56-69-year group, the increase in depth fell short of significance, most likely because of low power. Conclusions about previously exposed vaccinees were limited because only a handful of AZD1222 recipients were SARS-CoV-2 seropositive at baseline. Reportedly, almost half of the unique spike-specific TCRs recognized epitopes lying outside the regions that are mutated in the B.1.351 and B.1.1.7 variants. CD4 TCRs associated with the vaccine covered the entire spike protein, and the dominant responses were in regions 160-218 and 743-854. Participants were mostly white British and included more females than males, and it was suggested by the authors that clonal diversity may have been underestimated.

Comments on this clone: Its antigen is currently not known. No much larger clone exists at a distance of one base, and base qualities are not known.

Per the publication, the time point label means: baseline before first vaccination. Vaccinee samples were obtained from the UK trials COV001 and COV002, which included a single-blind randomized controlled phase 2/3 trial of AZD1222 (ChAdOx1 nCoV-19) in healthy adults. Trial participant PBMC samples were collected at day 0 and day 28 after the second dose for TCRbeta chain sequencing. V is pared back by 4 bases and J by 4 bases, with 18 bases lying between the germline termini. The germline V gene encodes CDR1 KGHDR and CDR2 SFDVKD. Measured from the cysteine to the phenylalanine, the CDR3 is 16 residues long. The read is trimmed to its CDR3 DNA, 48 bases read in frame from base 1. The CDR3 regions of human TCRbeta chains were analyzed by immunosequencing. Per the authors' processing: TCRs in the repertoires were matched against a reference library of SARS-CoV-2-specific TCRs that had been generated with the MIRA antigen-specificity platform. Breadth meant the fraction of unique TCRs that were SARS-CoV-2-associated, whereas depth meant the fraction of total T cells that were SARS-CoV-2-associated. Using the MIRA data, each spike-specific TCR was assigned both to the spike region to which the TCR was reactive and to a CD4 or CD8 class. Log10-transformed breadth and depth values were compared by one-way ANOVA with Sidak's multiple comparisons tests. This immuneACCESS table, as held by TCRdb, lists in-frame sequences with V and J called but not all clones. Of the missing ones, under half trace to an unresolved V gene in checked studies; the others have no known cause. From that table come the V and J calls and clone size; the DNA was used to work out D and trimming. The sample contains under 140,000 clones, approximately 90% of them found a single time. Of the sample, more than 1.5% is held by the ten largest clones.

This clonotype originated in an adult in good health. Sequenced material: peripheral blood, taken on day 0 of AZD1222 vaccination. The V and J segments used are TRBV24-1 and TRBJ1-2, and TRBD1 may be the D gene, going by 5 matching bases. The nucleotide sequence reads TGTGCCACCAGTGACCCGGGGGACCGTTCTGGCTATGGCTACACCTTC. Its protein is CATSDPGDRSGYGYTF.